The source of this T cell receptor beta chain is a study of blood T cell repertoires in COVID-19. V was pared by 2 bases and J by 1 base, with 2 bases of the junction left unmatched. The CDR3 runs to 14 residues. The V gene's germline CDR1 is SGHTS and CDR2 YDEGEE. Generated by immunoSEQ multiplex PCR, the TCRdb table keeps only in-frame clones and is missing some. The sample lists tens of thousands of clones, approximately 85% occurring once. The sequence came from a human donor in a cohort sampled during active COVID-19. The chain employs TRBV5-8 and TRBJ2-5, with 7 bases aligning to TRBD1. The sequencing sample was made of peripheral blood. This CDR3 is CASSFGTAQETQYF. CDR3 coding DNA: TGTGCCAGCAGCTTCGGGACAGCCCAAGAGACCCAGTACTTC.